This T cell receptor beta chain was profiled in a study of T cell responses to AZD1222 COVID-19 vaccine. Study-wide findings and caveats: Repertoires were obtained only post-peak T cell response. Females made up more of the donors, who were largely white British, and clonal diversity may have come out too low. Close to half of all spike-specific TCRs reportedly target regions of the variants that are unmutated.

Profiling relied on immunoSEQ multiplex PCR, and the TCRdb table lists in-frame clones only, not all of them. Here the sample spans fewer than 150,000 clones, over 75% being singletons. Notes on this clone: Its antigen remains unknown.

There are 12 residues in the CDR3. From germline, CDR1 is SQVTM and CDR2 ANQGSEA. The V segment lost 4 bases and the J segment 7 bases; nucleotides outside the gene matches: 6. V and J are TRBV29-1 and TRBJ1-2, with 7 nucleotides matching TRBD1. The clonotype was recovered from an adult in good health. This material consisted of peripheral blood, taken on day 0 of AZD1222 vaccination. The CDR3: CSVAQGWFGYTF. CDR3 in DNA: TGCAGCGTTGCACAGGGGTGGTTTGGCTACACCTTC.